A single sample gave rise to the 9 T cell receptor beta chains below, sequenced in a study of control samples from healthy donors and cancer patients. The assay was immunoSEQ multiplex PCR, and TCRdb's table has in-frame clones only and misses some. The table records some 110,000 clones, around 89% of them present only once. Source material: blood. The receptors stem from a woman in her 70s in good health.

J is TRBJ1-6 and V is TRBV11-2; 8 bases agree with TRBD1. The length of the CDR3 is 17 residues. Germline-derived CDR1 and CDR2 are SGHAT and FQNNGV. With 5 bases clipped from V and 10 bases from J, the junction kept 16 bases outside the gene matches. The DNA for the CDR3 is TGTGCCAGCAGCCGGACAACGGGACAGGTGTTGGGCTCACCCCTCCACTTT. Translated, it gives CASSRTTGQVLGSPLHF.

This rearrangement joins TRBV7-9 to TRBJ2-4; TRBD1 might be the D (6 bases). Between the trimmed V and J ends, which lost 1 base and 0 bases, there was a span of 13 bases. Germline CDR1 reads SEHNR; CDR2 reads FQNEAQ (reference sequence). The CDR3 consists of 17 residues. CDR3: CASSLDRVSLAKNIQYF. Here the CDR3 DNA reads TGTGCCAGCAGCTTAGACAGGGTATCACTAGCCAAAAACATTCAGTACTTC. Filled out from reference TRBV7-9 and TRBJ2-4, the complete variable domain reads DTGVSQNPRHKITKRGQNVTFRCDPISEHNRLYWYRQTLGQGPEFLTYFQNEAQLEKSRLLSDRFSAERPKGSFSTLEIQRTEQGDSAMYLCASSLDRVSLAKNIQYFGAGTRLSVL.

The rearrangement links TRBV4-2 to TRBJ2-7; 12 bases agree with TRBD2. V was pared by 2 bases and J by 4 bases, with 6 bases of the junction left unmatched. This CDR3 spans 16 amino acids. Germline V gene sequence: CDR1 LGHNA, CDR2 YNFKEQ. The DNA for the CDR3 is TGTGCCAGCAGCCAATTTCTAGCGGGGGGGCTGTACGAGCAGTACTTC. It yields the protein CASSQFLAGGLYEQYF.

The chain joins TRBV12-3 or TRBV12-4 to TRBJ1-4, with D perhaps TRBD1 (5 bases). V dropped 5 bases and J dropped 8 bases, with 12 bases sitting between them. This CDR3 spans 13 amino acids. CDR3 region: CASSRGVREKLFF. The CDR3 DNA is TGTGCCAGCAGTCGGGGGGTAAGGGAAAAACTGTTTTTT.

J is TRBJ2-3 and V is TRBV5-1, with TRBD1 matching over 9 bases. Germline CDR1 reads SGHRS; CDR2 reads YFSETQ. The CDR3 spans 16 residues. Germline trimming cut 4 bases from V and 6 bases from J; bases unmatched to any gene: 12. The CDR3 sequence is CASSVDRGGRSDTQYF. The CDR3 region has the DNA TGCGCCAGCAGCGTGGACAGGGGCGGAAGATCCGATACGCAGTATTTT.

The genes are TRBV27 and TRBJ1-1, with TRBD1 matching 8 bases. The ends lost 6 bases at V and 5 bases at J; junction bases unmatched: 5. Germline V gene sequence: CDR1 MNHEY, CDR2 SMNVEV (reference sequence). The CDR3 loop spans 13 amino acids. For the CDR3, the DNA is TGTGCCAGCAGCCCCACAGGGGGGACTGAAGCTTTCTTT. Translation: CASSPTGGTEAFF.

The chain is built from TRBV19 and TRBJ2-1, with TRBD2 matching over 14 bases. After removal of 6 bases from V and 8 bases from J, the junction contained 6 bases not matched to a gene. From germline, CDR1 is LNHDA and CDR2 SQIVND (reference sequence). The CDR3 is made up of 15 amino acids. The CDR3 region is CASRQPGLAGDEQFF. CDR3 DNA: TGTGCCAGTAGACAACCGGGACTAGCGGGGGATGAGCAGTTCTTC.

The V call is TRBV19, the J call TRBJ2-7, with 11 bases matching TRBD1. Germline CDR1 is LNHDA and CDR2 is SQIVND (reference sequence). The CDR3 totals 14 residues. V trimming: 6 bases; J trimming: 5 bases; junction bases outside the gene matches: 6. The CDR3: CASRDRGLSHEQYF. CDR3 nucleotides: TGTGCCAGTAGGGACAGGGGGCTTTCCCACGAGCAGTACTTC.

V gene TRBV2 combines with J gene TRBJ2-4; D possibly matches TRBD1 or TRBD2 (5 bases each). Trimming cost V 0 bases and J 6 bases, with 12 bases left between them. CDR3 size: 15 residues. From germline, CDR1 is SNHLY and CDR2 FYNNEI. This CDR3 is CASSEARGVGNIQYF. The CDR3, as DNA: TGTGCCAGCAGTGAAGCGCGAGGGGTTGGAAACATTCAGTACTTC.